This passage covers 8 T cell receptor beta chains from one sample sequenced in a study of blood T cells in healthy people across ages. Primers used in a second PCR of roughly 6 to 12 cycles were a sample-barcoded 5' primer and a J-beta primer mix. Using its own MiXCR run on the 5' RACE reads, TCRdb lists one record per CDR3 protein. In the table there are roughly 2 million distinct CDR3 sequences, about 50% of which are singletons. The sample consisted of blood. These TCRs come from a woman aged 40 to 50 in good health.

CDR3 bases: TGCAGCGTTGAAGGGGTCAGCTGGGAGACCCAGTACTTC. It codes for CSVEGVSWETQYF. This sequence joins TRBV29-1 and TRBJ2-5; no reliable D call. The CDR3 loop spans 13 amino acids. Germline CDR1 reads SQVTM; CDR2 reads ANQGSEA. The germline V and J ends were trimmed by 1 base and 5 bases, with 11 bases remaining between them. Complete variable domain (other parts from reference TRBV29-1 and TRBJ2-5): SAVISQKPSRDICQRGTSLTIQCQVDSQVTMMFWYRQQPGQSLTLIATANQGSEATYESGFVIDKFPISRPNLTFSTLTVSNMSPEDSSIYLCSVEGVSWETQYFGPGTRLLVL.

The chain carries TRBV4-3 and TRBJ2-7; D remains ambiguous. The CDR3 is 17 amino acids. Germline loops: CDR1 LGHNA, CDR2 YSLEER. V gave up 4 bases and J gave up 0 bases, with 19 bases separating them. In DNA, the CDR3 is TGCGCCAGCAGCCCTATCGTAGACTCCGAGGCCTCCTACGAGCAGTACTTC. Encoded protein: CASSPIVDSEASYEQYF.

The chain couples TRBV21-1 to TRBJ2-7; the table's TRBD1 call for D was not verified on the DNA. TRBV21-1 is classified as a pseudogene. This CDR3 spans 15 amino acids. The CDR3 sequence: CASSRGRQPSYEQYF. For the CDR3, the DNA is TGTGCCAGCAGCAGGGGGAGACAGCCATCCTACGAGCAGTACTTC.

This chain joins TRBV2 and TRBJ2-5; D is uncertain. The V end was cut by 9 bases, the J end by 11 bases, with 22 bases between. This CDR3 has 13 residues. CDR1 SNHLY and CDR2 FYNNEI come from the germline V gene. The DNA of the CDR3 is TGTGCCAGGTTGCGGCCGGCCAGTATTGAGCAGTACTTC. Its translation: CARLRPASIEQYF. The full variable domain, its missing parts supplied by reference TRBV2 and TRBJ2-5, is EPEVTQTPSHQVTQMGQEVILRCVPISNHLYFYWYRQILGQKVEFLVSFYNNEISEKSEIFDDQFSVERPDGSNFTLKIRSTKLEDSAMYFCARLRPASIEQYFGPGTRLLVL.

V is TRBV28 and J is TRBJ2-7; D uncertain. The CDR3 runs to 13 residues. Germline values: CDR1 MDHEN, CDR2 SYDVKM. The V and J ends lost 4 bases and 4 bases respectively, with 11 bases between them. CDR3 region: CASSYPEGYEQYF. The CDR3 DNA is TGTGCCAGCAGTTACCCCGAAGGTTACGAGCAGTACTTC.

The chain is built from TRBV12-3 or TRBV12-4 and TRBJ2-5; possibly TRBD2 for D (6 bases). V lost 4 bases, J lost 2 bases, and 14 bases lay in between. The CDR3 totals 15 residues. The CDR3 region has the DNA TGTGCCAGCAGTTCCGGGACTCTACCTCAAGAGACCCAGTACTTC. It encodes CASSSGTLPQETQYF.

The CDR3 DNA sequence: TGTGCCAGCAGCTTAGGAGCCGGGAGGAGGGGGCAAGAGACCCAGTTCTTC. This gives the protein CASSLGAGRRGQETQFF. This chain joins TRBV7-9 and TRBJ2-5; D is perhaps TRBD1 or TRBD2 (7 bases each). The J call may be wrong; the DNA end is better matched by TRBJ2-1. The CDR3 contains 17 residues. The germline V gene has CDR1 SEHNR and CDR2 FQNEAQ (reference sequence).

The chain joins TRBV24-1 to TRBJ1-1, with D possibly TRBD1 on 5 matching bases. The germline V and J ends were trimmed by 3 bases and 8 bases, with 12 bases remaining between them. Germline CDR1 is KGHDR and CDR2 is SFDVKD. There are 13 residues in the CDR3. The CDR3 DNA reads TGTGCCACCAGTGATCCGTGGACACAGGAAGCTTTCTTT. As protein: CATSDPWTQEAFF.